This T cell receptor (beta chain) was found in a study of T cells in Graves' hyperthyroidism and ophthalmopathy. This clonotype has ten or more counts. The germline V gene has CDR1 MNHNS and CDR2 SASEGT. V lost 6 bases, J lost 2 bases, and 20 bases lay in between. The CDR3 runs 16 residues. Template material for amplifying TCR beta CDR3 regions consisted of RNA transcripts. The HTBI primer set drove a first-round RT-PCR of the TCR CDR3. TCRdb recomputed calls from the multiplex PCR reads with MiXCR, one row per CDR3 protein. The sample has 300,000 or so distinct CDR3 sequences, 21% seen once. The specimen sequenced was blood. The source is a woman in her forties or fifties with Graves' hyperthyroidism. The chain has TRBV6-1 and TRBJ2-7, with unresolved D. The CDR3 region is CASRSDSVDPTYEQYF. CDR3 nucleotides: TGTGCCAGCAGGTCTGATTCGGTGGATCCTACCTACGAGCAGTACTTC.